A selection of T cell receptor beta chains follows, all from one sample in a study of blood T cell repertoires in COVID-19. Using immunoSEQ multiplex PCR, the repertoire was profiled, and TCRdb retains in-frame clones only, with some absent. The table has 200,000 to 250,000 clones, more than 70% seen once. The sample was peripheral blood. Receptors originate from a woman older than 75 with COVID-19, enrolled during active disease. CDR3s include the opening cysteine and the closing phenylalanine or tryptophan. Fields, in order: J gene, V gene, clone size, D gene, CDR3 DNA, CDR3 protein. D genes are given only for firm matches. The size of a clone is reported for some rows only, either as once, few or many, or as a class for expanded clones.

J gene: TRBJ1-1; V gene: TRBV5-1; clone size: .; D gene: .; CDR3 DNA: TGCGCCAGCAATACGGACAGCCTGAACACTGAAGCTTTCTTT; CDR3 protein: CASNTDSLNTEAFF
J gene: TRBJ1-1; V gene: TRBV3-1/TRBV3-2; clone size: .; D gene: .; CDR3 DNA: TGTGCCAGCAGCCCCGGACGTGGGGTATCAAAGCGGGGGACTGAAGCTTTCTTT; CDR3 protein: CASSPGRGVSKRGTEAFF
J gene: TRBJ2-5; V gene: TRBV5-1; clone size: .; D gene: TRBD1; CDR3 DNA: TGCGCCAGCAGTAGATCGACAGGGACAACGAGGGAGACCCAGTACTTC; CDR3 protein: CASSRSTGTTRETQYF
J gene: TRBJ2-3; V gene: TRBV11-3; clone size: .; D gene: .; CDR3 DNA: TGTGCCAGCAGCTTAGGAGGGAGCACAGATACGCAGTATTTT; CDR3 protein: CASSLGGSTDTQYF
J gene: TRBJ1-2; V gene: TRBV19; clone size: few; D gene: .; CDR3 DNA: TGTGCCAGTAGTAACCCAGGGATCGGAGGCTACACCTTC; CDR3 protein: CASSNPGIGGYTF
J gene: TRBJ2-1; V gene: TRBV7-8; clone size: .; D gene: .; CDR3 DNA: TGTGCCAGCAGCTTACTAAATGAGCAGTTCTTC; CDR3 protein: CASSLLNEQFF
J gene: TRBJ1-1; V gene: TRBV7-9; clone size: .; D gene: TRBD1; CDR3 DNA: TGTGCCAGCAGCCACCAAGGACAGGGCGGGTTTGAAGCTTTCTTT; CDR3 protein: CASSHQGQGGFEAFF
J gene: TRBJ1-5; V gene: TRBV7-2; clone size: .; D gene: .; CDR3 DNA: TGTGCCAGCAGTCTACGGGCGGGGCTCAATCAGCCCCAGCATTTT; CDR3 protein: CASSLRAGLNQPQHF
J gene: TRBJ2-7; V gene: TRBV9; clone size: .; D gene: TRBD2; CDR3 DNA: TGTGCCAGCAGCGTCTCCAGCGGGGGGGCCTACGAGCAGTACTTC; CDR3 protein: CASSVSSGGAYEQYF
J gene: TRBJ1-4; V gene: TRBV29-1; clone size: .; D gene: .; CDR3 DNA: TGCAGCGTTGAAGAACTCGGTGAAAAACTGTTTTTT; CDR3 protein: CSVEELGEKLFF
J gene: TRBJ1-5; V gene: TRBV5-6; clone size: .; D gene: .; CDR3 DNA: TGTGCCAGCAGCTTGAAGCGGCAGGGGAGCAATCAGCCCCAGCATTTT; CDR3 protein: CASSLKRQGSNQPQHF
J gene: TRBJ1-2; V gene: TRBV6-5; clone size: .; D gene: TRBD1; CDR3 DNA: TGTGCCAGCAGCAAGGGGGCGTTCTATGGCTACACCTTC; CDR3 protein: CASSKGAFYGYTF
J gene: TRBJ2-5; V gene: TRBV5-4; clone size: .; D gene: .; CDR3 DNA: TGTGCCAGCAGCTTGGGGGGTACGACAGTGGAGACCCAGTACTTC; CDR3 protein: CASSLGGTTVETQYF
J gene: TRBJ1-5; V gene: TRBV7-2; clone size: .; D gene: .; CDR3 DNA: TGTGCCAGCAGCTTAGGGGGCTGGAATGCGCCCCAGCATTTT; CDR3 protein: CASSLGGWNAPQHF
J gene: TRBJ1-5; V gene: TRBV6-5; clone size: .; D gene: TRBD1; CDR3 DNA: TGTGCCAGCAGGAGGGACAGTAATAGCAATCAGCCCCAGCATTTT; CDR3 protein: CASRRDSNSNQPQHF
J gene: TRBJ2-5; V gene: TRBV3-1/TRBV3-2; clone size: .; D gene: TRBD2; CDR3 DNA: TGTGCCAGCAGCCAAGAGAAACGGGGGGGAAAAGAGACCCAGTACTTC; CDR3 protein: CASSQEKRGGKETQYF
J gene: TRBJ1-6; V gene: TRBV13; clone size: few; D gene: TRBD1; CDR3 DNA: TGTGCCAGCAGCGCGACAGGGTACGGTAATTCACCCCTCCACTTT; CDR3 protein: CASSATGYGNSPLHF
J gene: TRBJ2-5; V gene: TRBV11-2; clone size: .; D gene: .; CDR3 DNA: TGTGCCAGCAGCTTAGATGTTCAGACAGGCCTACAAGAGACCCAGTACTTC; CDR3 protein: CASSLDVQTGLQETQYF
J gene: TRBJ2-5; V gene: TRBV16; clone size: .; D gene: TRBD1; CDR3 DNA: TGTGCCAGCAGCCAATCCCTCCCCGGACAGGGAAGAAGAGAGACCCAGTACTTC; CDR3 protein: CASSQSLPGQGRRETQYF
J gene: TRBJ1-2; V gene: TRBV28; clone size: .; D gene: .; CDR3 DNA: TGTGCCAGCAGTTCTACGACAGAATATGGCTACACCTTC; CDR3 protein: CASSSTTEYGYTF
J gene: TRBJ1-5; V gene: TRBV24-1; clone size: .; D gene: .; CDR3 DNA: TGTGCCACCAGTGCCGGGGGTAGCAATCAGCCCCAGCATTTT; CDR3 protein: CATSAGGSNQPQHF
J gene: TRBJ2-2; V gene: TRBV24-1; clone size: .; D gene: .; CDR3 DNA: TGTGCCACCAGTGAGCTAAAAGAGCCTACCGGGGAGCTGTTTTTT; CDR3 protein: CATSELKEPTGELFF
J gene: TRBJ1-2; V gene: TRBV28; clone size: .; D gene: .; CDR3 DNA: TGTGCCAGCAACCCATCCCTTGGGGGCGCGGGTGGCTACACCTTC; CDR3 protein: CASNPSLGGAGGYTF
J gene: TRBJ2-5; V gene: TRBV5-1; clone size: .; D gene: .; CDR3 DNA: TGCGCCAGCAGCACTGGAGACGGGACCCAGTACTTC; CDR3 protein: CASSTGDGTQYF
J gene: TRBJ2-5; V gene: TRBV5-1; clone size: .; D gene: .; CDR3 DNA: TGCGCCAGCAGCACCCCGGGGTATCAAGAGACCCAGTACTTC; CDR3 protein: CASSTPGYQETQYF
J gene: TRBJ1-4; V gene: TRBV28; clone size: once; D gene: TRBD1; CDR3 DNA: TGTGCCAGCAGTTTATGGGACAGGGGGCTGCTGTTTTTT; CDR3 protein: CASSLWDRGLLFF
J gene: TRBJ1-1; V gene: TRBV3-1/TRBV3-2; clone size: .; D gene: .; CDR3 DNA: TGTGCCAGCAGCCAATCCGCTGAAGCTTTCTTT; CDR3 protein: CASSQSAEAFF
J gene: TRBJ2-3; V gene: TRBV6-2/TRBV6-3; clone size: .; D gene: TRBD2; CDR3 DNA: TGTGCCAGCAGTTACATCCGGATCGCCGGGGGGGATACGCAGTATTTT; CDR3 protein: CASSYIRIAGGDTQYF